This paragraph reports one T cell receptor beta chain. This clonotype has a handful of counts. The specificity of this receptor is unknown. Nothing much larger sits one base from this clone, and base qualities are not available. Between the V and J ends, shortened by 6 bases and 10 bases respectively, the junction contains 13 bases. CDR1 and CDR2 (SEHNR, FQNEAQ) derive from the germline V gene (reference sequence). The CDR3 numbers 13 residues from cysteine through phenylalanine. The CDR3 DNA has 39 bases and is translated from base 1. These data belong to a study of blood T cells in healthy people across ages (dated by TCRdb to about 2015). Background for the entire study: In model experiments, roughly one uniquely barcoded TCR beta cDNA molecule per two T cells was captured by template switching. The study analyzed two additional independent replicas of 1 million unique cDNA reads from the same blood draw for two donors, one aged 18 to 30 and one aged 80 or older. The donors were split into four age groups: young (average 16 years), middle-aged (39), aged (more than 60) and long-lived (roughly 88). Using deep sequencing normalized with unique cDNA molecular identifiers, the study measured how TCR beta repertoire diversity changes with age. To avoid experimental bias, donors of different ages were randomly spread across the sequencing lanes.

Library preparation employed 5' RACE. A second PCR of roughly 7 to 11 cycles was performed with a sample-barcoded 5' primer and a J-beta primer mix. A unique molecular identifier was introduced onto each TCR beta cDNA molecule by a template-switch 5' adaptor carrying 12 random nucleotides. At least 2.5 million CDR3-containing paired-end reads were obtained from each sample. All of the RNA was converted into first-strand cDNA using the Mint cDNA synthesis kit, with a TRBC-specific oligonucleotide serving as the primer. All cDNA was treated with uracil-DNA glycosylase and then went through a first 18-cycle PCR with the universal primers M1SS and BC2_uni_R. Concerning the study's data processing: Each sample was normalized by randomly selecting 1 million high-quality reads, each carrying a distinct molecular identifier. Instead of being binned into consensus sequences, reads that shared molecular identifiers were thrown out. MiTCR, with a Q25 quality threshold and the strictest error-elimination algorithm, was used for CDR3 identification, clonotype clustering and error correction. A nonparametric unseen species model with Euler transformation was used to estimate lower-bound total TCR beta diversity. TCRdb reanalyzed the raw reads on its own, using fastp at Q25 for trimming and MiXCR for clone calling, and kept in-frame beta chains. Records with the same CDR3 protein are collapsed into one entry carrying the most frequent genes and DNA. These V and J calls are TCRdb output, not the study's own analysis. The sample table records 1.5 million to 2 million distinct CDR3 sequences; 35% to 50% of these occur just once. 20% to 25% of the sample is in the top ten clones.

What the study reported, not specific to this receptor: Observed TCR beta diversity correlated strongly with the percentage of naive T cells measured by flow cytometry. Because the CMV infection status of the donors was unknown, age-related changes in expanded clonotypes may potentially have been confounded. Conclusive comparison of naive and antigen-experienced compartments was prevented by the profiling of bulk unsorted PBMCs. Observed TCR beta diversity per million T cells fell roughly linearly with age, and a significant reduction was already apparent by age approximately 40. Estimates of total diversity from one million sequenced T cells were regarded as lower bounds and underestimates. Compared with the aged group, the long-lived group had more naive CD4+ T cells, fewer expanded clones and increased TCR diversity, suggesting age selection.

The 39 donors, aged about 6 to 95 years, were systemically healthy Caucasian individuals from Russia. Each donor gave ten milliliters of peripheral blood, collected into EDTA-treated Vacutainer tubes. Ficoll-Paque density-gradient centrifugation was used to isolate PBMCs, with at least 7 million per sample. Trizol reagent was used to extract total RNA from PBMCs, with at least 6 micrograms per sample. Naive CD45RAhigh/CD27high T cell percentages were measured by flow cytometry on a PBMC aliquot from every donor. This receptor chain uses TRBV7-9 and TRBJ1-6; TRBD1 might be the D gene, on 5 matching bases. Specimen: blood. The receptor's source is a human donor in good health. DNA sequence: TGTGCCAGCAGAGGGGAGGGCGGATCACCCCTCCACTTT. This gives the protein CASRGEGGSPLHF.